One and the same sample provided the 7 T cell receptor beta chains below, sequenced in a study of T cells expressing NK-cell markers. TCRdb reprocessed the 5' RACE reads and stores each CDR3 protein as one record, lacking DNA. Recorded here are 120,000 to 150,000 distinct CDR3 sequences; the top ten clones represent approximately 12%. The sample consisted of blood T cells: a sorted CD56 or NKG2C T cell subset, CD4+ or CD8+ T cells, or bulk PBMC T cells (not recorded which). Receptors were obtained from a man younger than 30 in good health.

This sequence joins TRBV7-9 and TRBJ1-1. Germline V gives CDR1 SEHNR, CDR2 FQNEAQ (reference sequence). The CDR3 is 13 amino acids. Here the CDR3 reads CASSVSPNSEAFF.

The chain is built from TRBV6-1 and TRBJ2-6; TCRdb picks TRBD1, but there is no DNA to check that call. The CDR3 sequence is 15 residues long. CDR1 is MNHNS, CDR2 SASEGT, per germline. The CDR3 loop is CACSPGTSGANVLTF.

V gene TRBV7-9 combines with J gene TRBJ2-7; with no DNA, the TCRdb D assignment of TRBD2 cannot be verified. CDR3 size: 13 residues. Germline V gene lookup returns CDR1 SEHNR and CDR2 FQNEAQ (reference sequence). CDR3 loop: CASSLSSLGEQYF.

The chain is built from TRBV6-5 and TRBJ2-1; TCRdb calls TRBD2, which cannot be checked without DNA. CDR1 is MNHEY, CDR2 SVGAGI, per germline. The CDR3 loop spans 17 amino acids. The CDR3 here is CASSYPISGSSYNEQFF.

The chain joins TRBV6-5 to TRBJ1-5; the TCRdb call, TRBD1, lacks DNA for checking. This CDR3 comprises 15 residues. The germline V gene has CDR1 MNHEY and CDR2 SVGAGI. The CDR3 spells CASSTTVNSNQPQHF.

This rearrangement joins TRBV11-2 to TRBJ2-3; TCRdb's D call, TRBD2, is unchecked because there is no DNA. Germline assignment: CDR1 SGHAT and CDR2 FQNNGV. This CDR3 spans 16 amino acids. CDR3 loop: CASRQYRAGGADTQYF. Full variable domain (remainder filled in from reference TRBV11-2 and TRBJ2-3): EAGVAQSPRYKIIEKRQSVAFWCNPISGHATLYWYQQILGQGPKLLIQFQNNGVVDDSQLPKDRFSAERLKGVDSTLKIQPAKLEDSAVYLCASRQYRAGGADTQYFGPGTRLTVL.

The rearrangement joins TRBV7-6 to TRBJ2-1; lacking DNA, the TRBD2 call made by TCRdb goes unchecked. CDR3 length: 15 amino acids. Germline CDR1 is SGHVS and CDR2 is FNYEAQ. The CDR3 loop is CASSFTPVRGNEQFF.